This T cell receptor (beta chain) comes out of a study of blood T cells in healthy people across ages. Regarding this clonotype: Its target is unknown.

Germline V gives CDR1 MNHEY, CDR2 SVGEGT. The CDR3 spans 14 residues. Trimming cost V 6 bases and J 7 bases, with 16 bases left between them. Whole-study results and caveats: Unknown donor CMV status possibly confounded expanded clonotype changes.

It was with a sample-barcoded 5' primer and a J-beta primer mix that a second PCR of about 6 to 12 cycles was run. Per-sample output comprised a minimum of 2.5 million paired-end reads containing CDR3. TCRdb reprocessed the 5' RACE reads with MiXCR, giving one entry per CDR3 protein. Of some 900,000 distinct CDR3 sequences in the sample, approximately 49% were seen once. Sequencing was performed on blood. The TCR was taken from a man between 25 and 39 years old in good health. This chain uses TRBV6-2 or TRBV6-3 with TRBJ2-1, with D possibly being TRBD1 or TRBD2 (5 bases each). In DNA form, the CDR3 reads TGTGCCAGCAGCAATCATCGGGGCAGGAATGAGCAGTTCTTC. Its translation is CASSNHRGRNEQFF.